This T cell receptor beta chain emerged from a study of T cell responses to AZD1222 COVID-19 vaccine. CDR1 is MGHRA and CDR2 is YSYEKL in the germline V gene. The CDR3 is made up of 14 amino acids. The V and J ends lost 2 bases and 7 bases, in that order; junction bases with no gene match: 6. The method was immunoSEQ multiplex PCR; TCRdb's version includes in-frame clones alone and lacks a portion of them. The sample has around 100,000 clones, about 87% seen once; the top ten hold more than 15%. This clone was seen only a few times. The sample consisted of peripheral blood, taken on day 0 of AZD1222 vaccination. This sequence was found in an adult in good health. The chain employs TRBV4-1 and TRBJ1-2; 8 nucleotides align to TRBD1. The CDR3 DNA reads as TGCGCCAGCAGCCAACCAGTAACAGGGGGTGGCTACACCTTC. Translated: CASSQPVTGGGYTF.